The present entry profiles one TCR beta chain with its context. Sample treatment: oral pan-JAK inhibitor, 5-10 mg twice daily. V was pared by 6 bases and J by 5 bases, with 13 bases between. The CDR3 length is 13 residues. Germline V CDR1 and CDR2: SGHTA, FQGNSA. This sample stems from a study of CD8+ T cells in alopecia areata. Reverse transcribed after extraction, RNA yielded cDNA as the sequencing template. Some clones are missing from TCRdb's copy, which holds only in-frame ones; the method was immunoSEQ multiplex PCR. Among around 180,000 clones listed, roughly 60% were seen once. This chain links TRBV7-2 with TRBJ1-1; a possible D gene is TRBD1 (5 bases). The starting material was CD4+ T cells sorted from blood, obtained at week 24, from a patient treated with tofacitinib. The sequence was obtained from a human donor with alopecia areata. In DNA, the CDR3 is TGTGCCAGCAGTGCTGACAGCGGGACTGAAGCTTTCTTT. Translated: CASSADSGTEAFF.